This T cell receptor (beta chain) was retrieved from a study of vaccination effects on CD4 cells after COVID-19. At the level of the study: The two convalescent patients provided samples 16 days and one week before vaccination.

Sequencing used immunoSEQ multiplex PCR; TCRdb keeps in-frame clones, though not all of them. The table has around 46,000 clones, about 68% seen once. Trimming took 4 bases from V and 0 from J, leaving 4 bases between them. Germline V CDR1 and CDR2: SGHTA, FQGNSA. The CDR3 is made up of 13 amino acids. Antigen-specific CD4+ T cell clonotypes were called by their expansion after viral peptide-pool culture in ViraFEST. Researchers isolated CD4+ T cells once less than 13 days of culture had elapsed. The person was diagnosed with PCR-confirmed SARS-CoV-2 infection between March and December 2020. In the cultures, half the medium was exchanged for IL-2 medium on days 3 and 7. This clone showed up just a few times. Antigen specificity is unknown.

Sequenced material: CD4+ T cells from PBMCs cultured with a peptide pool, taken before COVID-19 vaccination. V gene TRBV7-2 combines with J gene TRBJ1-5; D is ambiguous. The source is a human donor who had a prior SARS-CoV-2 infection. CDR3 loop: CASSYSSNQPQHF. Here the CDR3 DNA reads TGTGCCAGCAGCTATAGTAGCAATCAGCCCCAGCATTTT.